The 9 T cell receptor beta chains in this list originate from one sample, sequenced in a study of T cell responses to AZD1222 COVID-19 vaccine. Only in-frame clones appear in the TCRdb table, and some are missing; sequencing was by immunoSEQ multiplex PCR. The sample holds about 120,000 clones, under 95% seen once. The sample in question was peripheral blood, obtained on day 0 of AZD1222 vaccination. These TCRs come from an adult in good health.

Details on this clone: Different DNA sequences within this sample yield the same CDR3. The rearrangement joins TRBV15 to TRBJ1-4, with D unresolved. The CDR3 extends over 12 amino acids. Per the germline V gene, CDR1 is LNHNV and CDR2 is YYDKDF (reference sequence). V shed 2 bases and J shed 4 bases, with 2 bases lying between them. The CDR3 DNA reads TGTGCCACCAGCAGAAGTAATGAAAAACTGTTTTTT. As protein: CATSRSNEKLFF.

This chain uses TRBV9 with TRBJ1-1, with TRBD1 matching over 7 bases. Germline loops: CDR1 SGDLS, CDR2 YYNGEE. The CDR3 spans 16 residues. V lost 4 bases and J lost 1; bases outside the gene matches: 10. The CDR3 reads CASSTDYRGANTEAFF. CDR3 DNA: TGTGCCAGCAGCACTGACTACAGGGGAGCGAACACTGAAGCTTTCTTT.

The chain uses TRBV30 and TRBJ2-2; 9 nucleotides line up with TRBD1. CDR3 length: 15 amino acids. J was trimmed by 3 bases and V by 3 bases; bases with no gene match: 5. CDR1 is GTSNPN and CDR2 is SVGIG in the germline V gene (reference sequence). The CDR3 region has the DNA TGTGCCTGGAGCGTCCGGGACAGGGACACCGGGGAGCTGTTTTTT. Translated: CAWSVRDRDTGELFF.

Concerning this clone: The sample holds other DNA sequences that translate to the same CDR3. The V gene is TRBV12-3 or TRBV12-4, the J gene TRBJ1-1; D not certain. The CDR3 totals 13 residues. Between the trimmed V and J ends, which lost 4 bases and 2 bases, there was a span of 8 bases. In nucleotides, the CDR3 is TGTGCCAGCAGTTCGACGGGTAACACTGAAGCTTTCTTT. It translates to CASSSTGNTEAFF.

This clone is a singleton in its sample. This chain uses TRBV18 with TRBJ1-1; D is uncertain. Looked up from germline, CDR1 is KGHSH and CDR2 is LQKENI. CDR3 size: 16 residues. With 0 bases removed from V and 4 bases from J, the gap between germline ends came to 15 bases. As DNA, the CDR3 is TGTGCCAGCTCACCACCGACGGGGTGGTATGGCACTGAAGCTTTCTTT. This sequence encodes CASSPPTGWYGTEAFF.

The chain has TRBV3-1 (or the pseudogene TRBV3-2) and TRBJ1-2; no definite D call. CDR1 is LGHDT and CDR2 is YNNKEL in the germline V gene (reference sequence). The CDR3 length is 17 residues. Trimming left V 1 base short and J 4 bases short, with 19 bases between. CDR3 protein: CASSQGHLTVDTYGYTF. In nucleotides, the CDR3 is TGTGCCAGCAGCCAAGGACACCTAACAGTCGACACCTATGGCTACACCTTC.

V and J are TRBV6-5 and TRBJ2-7; the D is unclear. Trimming shortened V by 6 bases and J by 3 bases, and 6 bases separated the two germline ends. The CDR3 contains 11 residues. Germline-derived CDR1 and CDR2 are MNHEY and SVGAGI. CDR3 coding DNA: TGTGCCAGCAGGGTCCACTACGAGCAGTACTTC. This encodes CASRVHYEQYF.

The V and J genes are TRBV28 and TRBJ2-7; the D is unclear. V was clipped by 6 bases and J by 3 bases, with 12 bases between them. The germline V gene has CDR1 MDHEN and CDR2 SYDVKM. The CDR3 totals 13 residues. The CDR3 spells CASSCLLFYEQYF. The DNA of the CDR3 is TGTGCCAGCAGCTGTCTCCTCTTCTACGAGCAGTACTTC. Drawing the rest from reference TRBV28 and TRBJ2-7, the complete variable domain is DVKVTQSSRYLVKRTGEKVFLECVQDMDHENMFWYRQDPGLGLRLIYFSYDVKMKEKGDIPEGYSVSREKKERFSLILESASTNQTSMYLCASSCLLFYEQYFGPGTRLTVT.

The V gene is TRBV6-5, the J gene TRBJ1-6; D unresolved. CDR3 length: 15 amino acids. Germline CDR1 MNHEY, CDR2 SVGAGI. Trimming left V 4 bases short and J 6 bases short, with 13 bases between. In DNA, the CDR3 is TGTGCCAGCAGTTCCTCATTCAGCAGTAATTCACCCCTCCACTTT. Protein sequence: CASSSSFSSNSPLHF.